This T cell receptor beta chain was sequenced for a study of Tregs in tolerant kidney transplant recipients. With respect to this clone: The antigen remains unidentified.

Assay used: immunoSEQ multiplex PCR; TCRdb lists only in-frame clones, some missing. The sample yields roughly 7,800 clones, approximately 43% seen once. Whole-study findings and limits: This study did not directly address biological reproducibility.

V dropped 4 bases and J dropped 8; count of bases not matched to a gene: 5. The germline V gene encodes CDR1 MNHEY and CDR2 SVGAGI. The CDR3 totals 14 residues. The sequenced sample was CD4+ T cells from blood cultured with allogeneic cells. The origin of this receptor is a human donor in good health. This chain uses TRBV6-5 with TRBJ2-2; TRBD2 matches 9 bases. CDR3 amino acids: CASSWFLAGGELFF. The CDR3 DNA sequence: TGTGCCAGCAGTTGGTTCCTAGCGGGGGGGGAGCTGTTTTTT.